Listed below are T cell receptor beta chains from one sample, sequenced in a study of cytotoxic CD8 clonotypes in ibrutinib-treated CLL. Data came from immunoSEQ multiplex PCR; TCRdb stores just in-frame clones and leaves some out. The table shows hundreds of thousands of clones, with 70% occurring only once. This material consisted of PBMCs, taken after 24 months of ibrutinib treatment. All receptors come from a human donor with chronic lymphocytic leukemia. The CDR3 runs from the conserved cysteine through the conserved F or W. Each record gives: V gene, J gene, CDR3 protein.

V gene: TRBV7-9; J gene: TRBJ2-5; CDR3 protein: CASSLTSAQETQYF
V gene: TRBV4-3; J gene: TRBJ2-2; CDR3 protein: CASSQGTGGDTGELFF
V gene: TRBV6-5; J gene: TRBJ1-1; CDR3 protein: CAGFLQGRNTEAFF
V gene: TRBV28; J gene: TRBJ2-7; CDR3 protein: CASSPEPTTYEQYF
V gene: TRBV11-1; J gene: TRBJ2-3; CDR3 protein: CASSLGIERYF
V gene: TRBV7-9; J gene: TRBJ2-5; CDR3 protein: CASSLGLAPYQETQYF
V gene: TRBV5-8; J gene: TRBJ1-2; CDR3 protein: CASSSGQEVYGYTF
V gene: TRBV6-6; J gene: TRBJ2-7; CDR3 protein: CASSSFALEEQYF
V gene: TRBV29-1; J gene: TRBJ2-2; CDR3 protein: CSVAPLAGEAGELFF
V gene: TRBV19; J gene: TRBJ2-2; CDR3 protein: CASRNAGELFF
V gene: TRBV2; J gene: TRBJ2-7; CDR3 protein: CASGQDSYEQYF
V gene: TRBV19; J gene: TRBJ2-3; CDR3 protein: CASSIERHTQYF
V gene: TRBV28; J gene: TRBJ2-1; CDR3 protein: CASGGIEGSYEQFF
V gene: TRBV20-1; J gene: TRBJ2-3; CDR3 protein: CSARVSGRGYF
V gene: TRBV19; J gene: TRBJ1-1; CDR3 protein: CASSIDSGWRYTEAFF
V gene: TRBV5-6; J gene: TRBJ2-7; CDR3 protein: CASSRTGPLEQYF
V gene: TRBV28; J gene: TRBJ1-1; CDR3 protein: CASSLVRPGHTEAFF
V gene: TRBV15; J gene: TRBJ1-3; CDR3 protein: CATSGDRGHGNTIYF
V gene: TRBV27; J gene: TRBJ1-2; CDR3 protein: CASSPLEREGGYTF
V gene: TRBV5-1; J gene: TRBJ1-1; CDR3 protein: CASSKYDTEAFF
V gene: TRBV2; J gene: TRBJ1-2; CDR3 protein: CASGWTDEGHYGYTF
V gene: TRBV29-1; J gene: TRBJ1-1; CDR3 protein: CSVTLEWGTEAFF
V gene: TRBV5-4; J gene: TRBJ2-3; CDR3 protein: CASSLGSGRGIDTQYF
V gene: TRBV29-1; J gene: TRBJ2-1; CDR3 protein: CSTATSGSENEQFF
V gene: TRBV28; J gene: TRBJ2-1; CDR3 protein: CASSLREGQFF
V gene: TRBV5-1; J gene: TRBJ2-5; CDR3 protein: CASSFGMETQYF
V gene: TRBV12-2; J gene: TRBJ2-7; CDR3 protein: CASRSPIGGDRGLYEQYF
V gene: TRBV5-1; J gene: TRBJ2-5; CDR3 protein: CASSVGRDQETQYF
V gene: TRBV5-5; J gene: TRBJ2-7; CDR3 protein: CASSLSFGSSYEQYF
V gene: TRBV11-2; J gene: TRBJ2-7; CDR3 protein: CASRAGTGGLEQYF
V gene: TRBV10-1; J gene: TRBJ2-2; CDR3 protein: CASSRLAGTRDGELFF
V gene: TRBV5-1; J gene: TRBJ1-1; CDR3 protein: CASSLGDREWITEAFF
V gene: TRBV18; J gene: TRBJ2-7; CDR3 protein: CASSLTGTAGDEQYF